Listed here are 30 T cell receptor beta chains from one sample, sequenced in a study of cytomegalovirus exposure and HLA in healthy donors. The PCR had 60 Vbeta and 13 Jbeta primers. TCRdb keeps only in-frame clones here, not all; method: immunoSEQ multiplex PCR. The sample includes 35,000 to 45,000 clones, around 60% of them seen just once. Sequenced input: PBMCs. Receptor source: a man aged 60-69 years in good health and CMV-seropositive.

CDR3 DNA: TGTGCCAGCAGCTTAGCGCGTGAACCGTTAGAGACCCAGTACTTC. Encoded protein: CASSLAREPLETQYF. V usage is TRBV7-2 and J usage is TRBJ2-5, with unresolved D. Germline V gene lookup returns CDR1 SGHTA and CDR2 FQGNSA. V was shortened by 0 bases and J by 4 bases, with 12 bases between the two germline ends. This CDR3 has 15 amino acids.

J is TRBJ2-3 and V is TRBV29-1, with D possibly being TRBD2 (6 bases). Per germline, CDR1 SQVTM and CDR2 ANQGSEA. Trimming took off 6 bases at V and 4 bases at J, with 14 bases between the two ends. This CDR3 region has 13 residues. CDR3 in amino acids: CSVSSTGADTQYF. As DNA, the CDR3 is TGCAGCGTCTCATCTACGGGGGCAGATACGCAGTATTTT.

The chain links TRBV28 to TRBJ1-2; TRBD1 agrees at 7 bases. CDR3 length: 15 amino acids. Germline CDR1 and CDR2: MDHEN and SYDVKM. With 7 bases clipped from V and 1 base from J, the junction kept 9 bases outside the gene matches. CDR3 sequence: CASIGQVLNNYGYTF. CDR3 nucleotides: TGTGCCAGCATAGGACAGGTCCTTAATAACTATGGCTACACCTTC.

The CDR3 here is CASSLFKGGEQYF. The CDR3 nucleotides are TGCGCCAGCAGCCTCTTCAAGGGGGGGGAGCAGTACTTC. The chain joins TRBV4-3 to TRBJ2-7, with D possibly matching TRBD2 (7 bases). Trimming took off 4 bases at V and 7 bases at J, with 14 bases between the two ends. Germline V gives CDR1 LGHNA, CDR2 YSLEER. The CDR3 length is 13 residues.

This rearrangement joins TRBV7-2 to TRBJ1-1; D is uncertain. Germline-derived CDR1 and CDR2 are SGHTA and FQGNSA. Trimming stripped 1 base from V and 5 bases from J, with 11 bases between. This CDR3 comprises 14 residues. CDR3 sequence reads: CASSLGGSRTEAFF. The CDR3 region has the DNA TGTGCCAGCAGCTTAGGAGGGAGTCGGACTGAAGCTTTCTTT.

The chain combines TRBV2 with TRBJ2-7; D is undetermined. From germline, CDR1 is SNHLY and CDR2 FYNNEI. The V gene lost 4 bases and the J gene lost 4 bases, with 11 bases spanning the gap. This CDR3 is 13 amino acids long. CDR3 region: CASSVEIEYEQYF. CDR3 sequence (DNA): TGTGCCAGCAGTGTAGAGATTGAATACGAGCAGTACTTC.

In this sample, this clone turned up a few times. The V gene is TRBV4-3, the J gene TRBJ2-1; 8 bases fit TRBD2. J gave up 2 bases and V 0 bases, and 6 bases lay outside the gene matches. The CDR3 has 17 amino acids. Germline CDR1 LGHNA, CDR2 YSLEER. The CDR3 region is CASSQEGIAGPYNEQFF. For the CDR3, the DNA is TGCGCCAGCAGCCAAGAAGGCATAGCGGGACCCTACAATGAGCAGTTCTTC.

This clone was counted a few times. The CDR3 region is CASASQGIFGYTF. CDR3 nucleotides: TGTGCCAGCGCCAGCCAGGGGATTTTTGGCTACACCTTC. The chain couples TRBV6-4 to TRBJ1-2; weak D call: TRBD1 (6 bases). The germline V and J ends were trimmed by 8 bases and 7 bases, with 17 bases remaining between them. The CDR3 totals 13 residues. Germline CDR1 is MRHNA and CDR2 is SNTAGT.

The rearrangement uses TRBV28 and TRBJ2-1, with D perhaps TRBD1 (6 bases). The CDR3 has 14 amino acids. Trimming took off 1 base at V and 7 bases at J, with 11 bases between the two ends. The germline CDR1 and CDR2 sequences are MDHEN and SYDVKM. CDR3 sequence reads: CASSLSAGVNEQFF. The CDR3 coding sequence is TGTGCCAGCAGTTTATCGGCAGGGGTGAATGAGCAGTTCTTC.

The genes are TRBV6-1 and TRBJ2-7, with 11 bases matching TRBD2. CDR3 length equals 14 residues. V shed 6 bases, J shed 5 bases, and the junction held 6 bases outside the gene matches. Germline lookup yields CDR1 MNHNS and CDR2 SASEGT. The CDR3 DNA is TGTGCCAGCAGCCGACTAGCGGGACAGGACGAGCAGTACTTC. Protein product: CASSRLAGQDEQYF.

This clone has only a few counts. The chain carries TRBV5-4 and TRBJ1-5; D is perhaps TRBD1 (5 bases). V lost 2 bases to trimming and J lost 6 bases, with 12 bases between them. This CDR3 has 14 residues. From germline, CDR1 is SGHNT and CDR2 YYREEE (reference sequence). The CDR3 here is CASSFGGGGQPQHF. CDR3 nucleotide sequence: TGTGCCAGCAGCTTCGGGGGGGGAGGTCAGCCCCAGCATTTT.

This chain connects TRBV15 to TRBJ1-1, with D tentatively TRBD1 (5 bases). V was pared by 0 bases and J by 5 bases, with 10 bases between. The CDR3 extends over 14 amino acids. Germline V gene data show CDR1 as LNHNV and CDR2 as YYDKDF (reference sequence). Written as DNA, the CDR3 is TGTGCCACCAGCAGAGATGTGGGGGGAACTGAAGCTTTCTTT. Its translation is CATSRDVGGTEAFF. Filled out from reference TRBV15 and TRBJ1-1, the complete variable domain reads DAMVIQNPRYQVTQFGKPVTLSCSQTLNHNVMYWYQQKSSQAPKLLFHYYDKDFNNEADTPDNFQSRRPNTSFCFLDIRSPGLGDTAMYLCATSRDVGGTEAFFGQGTRLTVV.

Here the CDR3 reads CASSQDRVQTGGYNEQFF. CDR3 bases: TGCGCCAGCAGCCAAGATCGGGTACAAACGGGCGGGTACAATGAGCAGTTCTTC. This chain uses TRBV4-3 with TRBJ2-1; a possible D gene is TRBD2 (5 bases). The CDR3 spans 18 residues. Germline V gene lookup returns CDR1 LGHNA and CDR2 YSLEER. The V end lost 0 bases, the J end lost 4 bases, and 19 bases lay between the germline ends.

The chain uses TRBV25-1 and TRBJ2-3; a possible D gene is TRBD1 (6 bases). The germline gives CDR1 MGHDK, CDR2 SYGVNS. The germline V and J ends were trimmed by 2 bases and 1 base, with 10 bases remaining between them. The CDR3 loop spans 15 amino acids. The CDR3 region is CASSEEGDRTDTQYF. The CDR3 DNA is TGTGCCAGCAGTGAAGAGGGGGATCGCACAGATACGCAGTATTTT. The full variable domain, in which reference TRBV25-1 and TRBJ2-3 provide the parts outside the CDR3, is EADIYQTPRYLVIGTGKKITLECSQTMGHDKMYWYQQDPGMELHLIHYSYGVNSTEKGDLSSESTVSRIRTEHFPLTLESARPSHTSQYLCASSEEGDRTDTQYFGPGTRLTVL.

This chain links TRBV5-4 with TRBJ2-7, with 7 bases fitting TRBD1. The CDR3 is 14 amino acids. Germline values: CDR1 SGHNT, CDR2 YYREEE (reference sequence). With 0 bases clipped from V and 4 bases from J, the junction kept 4 bases outside the gene matches. The CDR3 loop is CASSLDRGVYEQYF. The CDR3 coding sequence is TGTGCCAGCAGCTTGGACAGGGGCGTTTACGAGCAGTACTTC. The full variable domain, rest sourced from reference TRBV5-4 and TRBJ2-7, is ETGVTQSPTHLIKTRGQQVTLRCSSQSGHNTVSWYQQALGQGPQFIFQYYREEENGRGNFPPRFSGLQFPNYSSELNVNALELDDSALYLCASSLDRGVYEQYFGPGTRLTVT.

This clone has a handful of counts. The CDR3 DNA is TGTGCCAGCAGCTTAGGAGGGGTAGCGGGAGGGTCCTGGGAGACCCAGTACTTC. This translates into CASSLGGVAGGSWETQYF. The gene calls are TRBV7-2 and TRBJ2-5; 11 nucleotides agree with TRBD2. V lost 1 base to trimming and J lost 5 bases; unmatched junction nucleotides: 12. The CDR3 contains 18 residues. Germline V gene sequence: CDR1 SGHTA, CDR2 FQGNSA.

V and J are TRBV2 and TRBJ2-2; maybe TRBD1 (7 bases). This CDR3 has 13 residues. Trimming removed 8 bases from V and 5 bases from J, with 12 bases in between. Germline lookup yields CDR1 SNHLY and CDR2 FYNNEI. The CDR3 spells CASGGTVTGELFF. CDR3 in DNA: TGTGCCAGCGGAGGGACAGTTACCGGGGAGCTGTTTTTT.

This chain uses TRBV2 with TRBJ2-2; TRBD2 matches at 7 bases. Unmatched junction bases numbered 11, after V lost 10 bases and J lost 6 bases. The germline CDR1 and CDR2 sequences are SNHLY and FYNNEI. This CDR3 region has 14 residues. The CDR3 DNA sequence: TGTGCCATTCGCGGGGACTATCCCGCCGGGGAGCTGTTTTTT. This sequence encodes CAIRGDYPAGELFF.

This clone was seen a few times. The genes are TRBV28 and TRBJ2-3; possible D gene TRBD1, 6 bases. Trimming cost V 8 bases and J 7 bases, with 16 bases left between them. Germline CDR1 and CDR2: MDHEN and SYDVKM. The length of the CDR3 is 13 residues. The chain's CDR3 is CASSHGDKHTQYF. For the CDR3, the DNA is TGTGCCAGCTCCCACGGGGACAAACATACGCAGTATTTT.

V is TRBV14 and J is TRBJ2-1; 7 bases fit TRBD2. CDR3 length equals 16 residues. The J segment lost 5 bases and the V segment lost 2 bases, leaving 9 bases of the junction unmatched. Germline assignment: CDR1 SGHDN and CDR2 FVKESK. Here the CDR3 reads CASSQLRDYYNNEQFF. The DNA of the CDR3 is TGTGCCAGCAGCCAATTACGGGACTACTATAACAATGAGCAGTTCTTC.

The chain recombines TRBV18 with TRBJ2-4; 9 nucleotides match TRBD1. Germline lookup yields CDR1 KGHSH and CDR2 LQKENI. The CDR3 contains 15 residues. V was pared by 3 bases and J by 4 bases, with 4 bases of the junction left unmatched. CDR3 in amino acids: CASSPVDRGKNIQYF. CDR3 in DNA: TGTGCCAGCTCACCGGTGGACAGGGGAAAAAACATTCAGTACTTC.

The chain has TRBV18 and TRBJ2-6; the D gene is possibly TRBD1 (6 bases). Germline V gene lookup returns CDR1 KGHSH and CDR2 LQKENI. Trimming pared 2 bases from V and 1 base from J, leaving 15 bases between. The CDR3 has 18 residues. The chain's CDR3 is CASSPSSQGVSGANVLTF. The CDR3 bases are TGTGCCAGCTCACCATCTTCACAGGGAGTGTCTGGGGCCAACGTCCTGACTTTC.

The chain recombines TRBV10-3 with TRBJ2-5, with TRBD2 identical over 8 bases. The trim removed 6 bases at V and 5 bases at J, leaving 2 bases unmatched. The CDR3 loop spans 12 amino acids. Germline lookup yields CDR1 ENHRY and CDR2 SYGVKD. The CDR3 sequence is CAISPGGETQYF. For the CDR3, the DNA is TGTGCCATCAGCCCGGGAGGGGAGACCCAGTACTTC.

This clone appeared a single time. V gene TRBV7-2 combines with J gene TRBJ2-2; 11 bases match TRBD2. This CDR3 comprises 16 residues. In germline, CDR1 is SGHTA, CDR2 FQGNSA. J gave up 8 bases and V 5 bases, and 10 bases lay outside the gene matches. DNA of the CDR3: TGTGCCAGCAGCCCAACTAGCGGGAGCAGTTCTGGGGAGCTGTTTTTT. Translated: CASSPTSGSSSGELFF. The variable domain in full, with the rest retrieved from reference TRBV7-2 and TRBJ2-2, is GAGVSQSPSNKVTEKGKDVELRCDPISGHTALYWYRQSLGQGLEFLIYFQGNSAPDKSGLPSDRFSAERTGGSVSTLTIQRTQQEDSAVYLCASSPTSGSSSGELFFGEGSRLTVL.

CDR3 in amino acids: CASSFKGSPSYEQYF. The CDR3 DNA is TGTGCCAGCAGCTTCAAGGGGTCCCCTTCCTACGAGCAGTACTTC. The gene calls are TRBV7-2 and TRBJ2-7, with D maybe TRBD1 (5 bases). The V gene lost 3 bases and the J gene lost 1 base, with 13 bases spanning the gap. Germline V gene sequence: CDR1 SGHTA, CDR2 FQGNSA. The CDR3 totals 15 residues.

This chain connects TRBV11-2 to TRBJ2-7; weak D call: TRBD1 (6 bases). Germline V gene data show CDR1 as SGHAT and CDR2 as FQNNGV. The CDR3 has 14 residues. Deletions cut 3 bases from V and 5 bases from J, with 14 bases between. CDR3 nucleotides: TGTGCCAGCAGCTTTAGCGACAGGCTCAACGAGCAGTACTTC. Protein sequence: CASSFSDRLNEQYF.

This clone was seen only a few times. The chain uses TRBV4-1 and TRBJ1-2; no clear D. The germline gives CDR1 MGHRA, CDR2 YSYEKL. Trimming removed 0 bases at V and 4 bases at J, with 18 bases between. This CDR3 has 17 amino acids. This chain's CDR3 is CASSQDNVEGVGYGYTF. The DNA for the CDR3 is TGCGCCAGCAGCCAAGATAATGTCGAGGGAGTCGGCTATGGCTACACCTTC.

The chain carries TRBV27 and TRBJ1-1, with D possibly being TRBD1 (6 bases). This CDR3 is built from 11 residues. Per the germline V gene, CDR1 is MNHEY and CDR2 is SMNVEV (reference sequence). V gave up 8 bases and J gave up 9 bases, with 13 bases separating them. CDR3 amino acids: CASADGTQAFF. The CDR3 nucleotides read TGTGCCAGCGCAGACGGGACACAAGCTTTCTTT.

This chain joins TRBV20-1 and TRBJ2-7; maybe TRBD2 (5 bases). Germline assignment: CDR1 DFQATT and CDR2 SNEGSKA (reference sequence). Deletions cut 7 bases from V and 2 bases from J, with 9 bases between. The CDR3 has 11 residues. CDR3 DNA: TGCAGTGTCGACGGGGCCTACGAGCAGTACTTC. Translating gives CSVDGAYEQYF.

This chain uses TRBV29-1 with TRBJ1-1, with D tentatively TRBD1 (5 bases). The germline V and J ends were trimmed by 4 bases and 0 bases, with 9 bases remaining between them. Germline V gene lookup returns CDR1 SQVTM and CDR2 ANQGSEA. The CDR3 is 13 amino acids. DNA of the CDR3: TGCAGCGTTGTTGACAGTTTGAACACTGAAGCTTTCTTT. It specifies CSVVDSLNTEAFF. The variable domain in full, completed from reference TRBV29-1 and TRBJ1-1, reads SAVISQKPSRDICQRGTSLTIQCQVDSQVTMMFWYRQQPGQSLTLIATANQGSEATYESGFVIDKFPISRPNLTFSTLTVSNMSPEDSSIYLCSVVDSLNTEAFFGQGTRLTVV.